These 20 T cell receptor beta chains share one sample of origin, sequenced in a study of T-cell reconstitution after alpha-beta-depleted transplantation in children. The library targeted TCRbeta and was prepared with unique molecular identifiers. MiXCR, run by TCRdb on the PCR reads, gives a single entry per CDR3 protein. The data show 500,000 to 600,000 distinct CDR3 sequences, about 18% seen once. Sequences were derived from PBMCs from the stem cell graft donor, sampled from the stem cell graft. The receptors derive from a human donor who donated a stem cell graft to a child with acute lymphoblastic leukemia.

This clonotype was recorded a few times. The V call is TRBV5-1, the J call TRBJ2-5; 7 nucleotides match TRBD2. The CDR3 is made up of 12 amino acids. Trimming removed 8 bases from V and 3 bases from J; junction bases left unmatched: 4. Germline CDR1 reads SGHRS; CDR2 reads YFSETQ. The CDR3 loop is CAREGREETQYF. In DNA, the CDR3 is TGCGCCAGGGAGGGGAGGGAAGAGACCCAGTACTTC. Drawing the rest from reference TRBV5-1 and TRBJ2-5, the complete variable domain is KAGVTQTPRYLIKTRGQQVTLSCSPISGHRSVSWYQQTPGQGLQFLFEYFSETQRNKGNFPGRFSGRQFSNSRSEMNVSTLELGDSALYLCAREGREETQYFGPGTRLLVL.

This clonotype showed up just a few times. The chain couples TRBV13 to TRBJ2-7; 8 bases are shared with TRBD2. Germline V gene lookup returns CDR1 PRHDT and CDR2 FYEKMQ (reference sequence). This CDR3 contains 18 residues. V shed 5 bases and J 4 bases; nucleotides not matched to a gene: 19. CDR3 sequence (DNA): TGTGCCAGCAGCATTGCGTTTCCCTTTAGCGGGAATCTATACGAGCAGTACTTC. This translates into CASSIAFPFSGNLYEQYF.

This clonotype is a singleton in its sample. V is TRBV20-1 and J is TRBJ2-7; D unresolved. Germline V CDR1 and CDR2: DFQATT, SNEGSKA (reference sequence). Trimming took off 4 bases at V and 2 bases at J, with 12 bases between the two ends. The CDR3 sequence is 13 residues long. The CDR3 region is CSANPDGPYEQYF. DNA for the CDR3: TGCAGTGCTAACCCCGACGGACCCTACGAGCAGTACTTC.

In this sample, this clonotype turned up once. The chain uses TRBV18 and TRBJ1-3; no reliable D call. V was pared by 8 bases and J by 0 bases, with 20 bases between. Germline V gives CDR1 KGHSH, CDR2 LQKENI. CDR3 length equals 17 residues. CDR3 nucleotide sequence: TGTGCCAGCGGGGTACGGGCGCCGGAGAGCTCTGGAAACACCATATATTTT. Its translation: CASGVRAPESSGNTIYF. The full variable domain, its missing parts supplied by reference TRBV18 and TRBJ1-3, is NAGVMQNPRHLVRRRGQEARLRCSPMKGHSHVYWYRQLPEEGLKFMVYLQKENIIDESGMPKERFSAEFPKEGPSILRIQQVVRGDSAAYFCASGVRAPESSGNTIYFGEGSWLTVV.

This clonotype was found many times. The V call is TRBV20-1, the J call TRBJ2-1, with D uncertain. The germline CDR1 and CDR2 sequences are DFQATT and SNEGSKA (reference sequence). Trimming took off 5 bases at V and 4 bases at J, with 15 bases between the two ends. The CDR3 is made up of 14 amino acids. In nucleotides, the CDR3 is TGCAGTGCTCCCTTGTTGGGGTCTTACAATGAGCAGTTCTTC. It translates to CSAPLLGSYNEQFF.

The chain joins TRBV11-1 to TRBJ2-1; the D is unclear. V was clipped by 5 bases and J by 5 bases, with 13 bases between them. There are 14 residues in the CDR3. CDR1 and CDR2 (germline): SGHAT, FQDESV (reference sequence). CDR3 sequence reads: CASSPLSRDNEQFF. The CDR3 DNA follows: TGTGCCAGCAGCCCTTTAAGTCGTGACAATGAGCAGTTCTTC.

The V gene is TRBV18, the J gene TRBJ1-5; D remains ambiguous. Deletions cut 3 bases from V and 4 bases from J, with 10 bases between. CDR1 and CDR2 from the germline V gene are KGHSH and LQKENI. The CDR3 extends over 14 amino acids. This CDR3 reads CASSPVYGNQPQHF. The CDR3 nucleotides read TGTGCCAGCTCACCCGTTTACGGGAATCAGCCCCAGCATTTT.

This clonotype appeared a few times. J is TRBJ2-3 and V is TRBV19; D remains ambiguous. The CDR3 runs 16 residues. The germline V gene encodes CDR1 LNHDA and CDR2 SQIVND (reference sequence). The V and J ends lost 9 bases and 1 base respectively, with 20 bases between them. The CDR3 sequence: CASARAVLRRTDTQYF. CDR3 DNA sequence: TGTGCCAGCGCTCGGGCTGTCTTGAGGCGCACAGATACGCAGTATTTT. The variable domain in full, with the rest retrieved from reference TRBV19 and TRBJ2-3, is DGGITQSPKYLFRKEGQNVTLSCEQNLNHDAMYWYRQDPGQGLRLIYYSQIVNDFQKGDIAEGYSVSREKKESFPLTVTSAQKNPTAFYLCASARAVLRRTDTQYFGPGTRLTVL.

In this sample, this clonotype turned up a few times. The chain joins TRBV10-1 to TRBJ2-1; unclear D gene. Trimming stripped 5 bases from V and 4 bases from J, with 12 bases between. Germline V gives CDR1 WNHNN, CDR2 SYGVQD (reference sequence). The length of the CDR3 is 14 residues. The CDR3 sequence is CASSKTSEYNEQFF. CDR3 sequence (DNA): TGCGCCAGCAGTAAAACCAGCGAATACAATGAGCAGTTCTTC.

The chain employs TRBV7-9 and TRBJ2-1; D tentatively fits TRBD1 or TRBD2 (5 bases each). V lost 1 base to trimming and J lost 7 bases, with 11 bases between them. The CDR3 spans 14 residues. Germline CDR1 SEHNR, CDR2 FQNEAQ (reference sequence). CDR3 nucleotides: TGTGCCAGCAGCTTAGGGGGGTCCGCTAATGAGCAGTTCTTC. It is translated as CASSLGGSANEQFF.

The table lists this clonotype with a few counts. The genes are TRBV29-1 and TRBJ2-2; D might be TRBD1 (5 bases). The V and J ends lost 4 bases and 4 bases respectively, with 10 bases between them. The CDR3 is 13 amino acids. Germline V gene sequence: CDR1 SQVTM, CDR2 ANQGSEA. The CDR3 reads CSVAQGGTGELFF. The CDR3, as DNA: TGCAGCGTTGCCCAGGGTGGCACCGGGGAGCTGTTTTTT.

The genes are TRBV6-1 and TRBJ2-5; D unclear. Trimming took 6 bases from V and 2 from J, leaving 7 bases between them. This CDR3 contains 12 residues. Germline V gene data show CDR1 as MNHNS and CDR2 as SASEGT. CDR3 loop: CASRRPQETQYF. The CDR3 DNA follows: TGTGCCAGCAGACGACCACAAGAGACCCAGTACTTC.

This sequence joins TRBV5-1 and TRBJ1-1; D may be TRBD1 (6 bases). The CDR3 loop spans 13 amino acids. V was clipped by 5 bases and J by 11 bases, with 19 bases between them. CDR1 is SGHRS, CDR2 YFSETQ, per germline. For the CDR3, the DNA is TGCGCCAGCAGAAAAGCAGGGGAATTGTTGGCTTTCTTT. Protein product: CASRKAGELLAFF. Combining the CDR3 with reference TRBV5-1 and TRBJ1-1 gives the whole variable domain KAGVTQTPRYLIKTRGQQVTLSCSPISGHRSVSWYQQTPGQGLQFLFEYFSETQRNKGNFPGRFSGRQFSNSRSEMNVSTLELGDSALYLCASRKAGELLAFFGQGTRLTVV.

The chain recombines TRBV20-1 with TRBJ2-7, with 8 bases lining up with TRBD1. V lost 5 bases and J lost 2; bases outside the gene matches: 8. This CDR3 comprises 14 residues. Germline V gene data show CDR1 as DFQATT and CDR2 as SNEGSKA (reference sequence). Written as DNA, the CDR3 is TGCAGTGCTTTAGACAGGGGCCTTACCTACGAGCAGTACTTC. Amino acid sequence: CSALDRGLTYEQYF.

The chain combines TRBV12-3 or TRBV12-4 with TRBJ1-1, with D unclear. This CDR3 spans 14 amino acids. Trimming removed 6 bases at V and 1 base at J, with 12 bases between. CDR3 sequence (DNA): TGTGCCAGCAGGGAAAGGACCTGGAACACTGAAGCTTTCTTT. It is translated as CASRERTWNTEAFF.

The rearrangement uses TRBV7-9 and TRBJ1-1, with D tentatively TRBD1 (5 bases). CDR1 is SEHNR, CDR2 FQNEAQ, per germline (reference sequence). V lost 4 bases and J lost 3, with 21 bases in between. This CDR3 comprises 17 residues. The CDR3 coding sequence is TGTGCCAGCAGCTCCTTTTCAGGGCGGAGGGTGGACACTGAAGCTTTCTTT. Residues: CASSSFSGRRVDTEAFF.

The chain has TRBV18 and TRBJ2-1, with 12 bases matching TRBD2. Germline V lookup: CDR1 KGHSH, CDR2 LQKENI. CDR3 size: 16 residues. With V trimmed by 1 base and J by 8 bases, 6 bases remained unmatched. The CDR3 DNA is TGTGCCAGCTCACCACAACTAGCGGGAGGTAGCCATGAGCAGTTCTTC. Its translation: CASSPQLAGGSHEQFF.

The chain uses TRBV25-1 and TRBJ1-1; no clear D. CDR1 is MGHDK and CDR2 is SYGVNS in the germline V gene. This CDR3 comprises 14 residues. V was cut by 2 bases and J by 2 bases, with 9 bases left in between. The CDR3 region has the DNA TGTGCCAGCAGTGAACCCAGCGAAAACACTGAAGCTTTCTTT. This encodes CASSEPSENTEAFF.

This rearrangement joins TRBV4-1 to TRBJ1-2, with D possibly being TRBD1 (6 bases). The germline V gene encodes CDR1 MGHRA and CDR2 YSYEKL. V was clipped by 6 bases and J by 8 bases, with 13 bases between them. This CDR3 comprises 12 residues. The chain's CDR3 is CASRRGGSGYTF. CDR3 in DNA: TGCGCCAGCAGGAGGGGGGGCTCCGGCTACACCTTC.

V is TRBV12-3 or TRBV12-4 and J is TRBJ1-1, with D perhaps TRBD1 (5 bases). There are 14 residues in the CDR3. V was pared by 4 bases and J by 0 bases, with 9 bases between. CDR3 sequence: CASSYRGVNTEAFF. In nucleotides, the CDR3 is TGTGCCAGCAGTTACCGGGGGGTGAACACTGAAGCTTTCTTT.